This T cell receptor beta chain was retrieved from a study of CD8+ T cells in alopecia areata. About the research overall: By percentage of affected scalp area, the severity of treated patients was scored. Study outcomes and limitations: Whereas mice showed it more clearly, TCR sharing across patients was murkier, possibly because of HLA. In scalp samples, resident alphabeta T cells of normal skin are also sequenced. Scalp clonality dropped significantly under tofacitinib, as did expanded CD8+ top-100 clones.

The sample's treatment: oral pan-JAK inhibitor, 5-10 mg twice daily. The CDR3 extends over 14 amino acids. The V end lost 1 base, the J end lost 6 bases, and 12 bases lay between the germline ends. Per germline, CDR1 SGHAT and CDR2 FQNNGV. After isolation, RNA underwent reverse transcription to generate cDNA as the sequencing template. The assay was immunoSEQ multiplex PCR, and TCRdb's table has in-frame clones only and misses some. The sample lists hundreds of thousands of clones, 58% occurring once. This clone was counted between two and nine times. Its antigen is as yet unknown. The rearrangement uses TRBV11-2 and TRBJ1-1; weak D call: TRBD1 (6 bases). The origin of this receptor is a human donor with alopecia areata. The sequencing here drew on CD4+ T cells sorted from blood, taken at week 24, from a patient treated with tofacitinib. Here the CDR3 reads CASSLAGAGAEAFF. The CDR3 bases are TGTGCCAGCAGCTTAGCCGGGGCAGGGGCTGAAGCTTTCTTT.